Presented here are 25 T cell receptor beta chains from one specimen sequenced in a study of cytomegalovirus exposure and HLA in healthy donors. The assay was immunoSEQ multiplex PCR, and TCRdb's table has in-frame clones only and misses some. In the table there are 200,000 to 250,000 clones, 85% to 95% of which are singletons. The specimen was PBMCs. The receptors come from a woman aged 18-29 years in good health and CMV-seronegative.

The J gene is TRBJ1-1, the V gene TRBV4-1, with D perhaps matching TRBD1 (6 bases). The V and J ends lost 5 bases and 3 bases respectively, with 13 bases between them. The CDR3 covers 14 residues. Germline V gene sequence: CDR1 MGHRA, CDR2 YSYEKL. CDR3 sequence (DNA): TGCGCCAGCAGCAAACAGGGCGCGCACACTGAAGCTTTCTTT. Protein product: CASSKQGAHTEAFF.

The chain recombines TRBV9 with TRBJ1-4, with TRBD1 matching over 10 bases. This CDR3 is 15 amino acids long. V shed 3 bases, J shed 8 bases, and the junction held 7 bases outside the gene matches. CDR1 is SGDLS, CDR2 YYNGEE, per germline. Written as DNA, the CDR3 is TGTGCCAGCAGCGCCGGGACAGGGGTGAACGAAAAACTGTTTTTT. This codes for CASSAGTGVNEKLFF.

The rearrangement uses TRBV27 and TRBJ1-5; a weak D match, TRBD1 (6 bases). The CDR3 sequence is 15 residues long. V gave up 6 bases and J gave up 6 bases, with 18 bases separating them. CDR1 and CDR2 from the germline V gene are MNHEY and SMNVEV (reference sequence). CDR3 sequence: CASSLLGGEGQPQHF. The CDR3 bases are TGTGCCAGCAGCCTTTTAGGGGGGGAGGGTCAGCCCCAGCATTTT.

This clone was seen a few times. V gene TRBV4-1 combines with J gene TRBJ1-2, with D possibly being TRBD1 (5 bases). Germline assignment: CDR1 MGHRA and CDR2 YSYEKL. The CDR3 spans 15 residues. Trimming shortened V by 0 bases and J by 5 bases, and 13 bases separated the two germline ends. The CDR3 loop is CASSQDLGREYGYTF. The CDR3 nucleotides are TGCGCCAGCAGCCAAGATTTGGGCAGGGAATATGGCTACACCTTC.

The chain recombines TRBV27 with TRBJ2-7, with 11 bases aligning to TRBD2. V lost 5 bases, J lost 2 bases, and 2 bases stayed unmatched. CDR3 size: 14 residues. Per germline, CDR1 MNHEY and CDR2 SMNVEV (reference sequence). This chain's CDR3 is CASSLAGGTYEQYF. CDR3 DNA sequence: TGTGCCAGCAGTCTAGCGGGAGGTACCTACGAGCAGTACTTC.

The gene calls are TRBV4-2 and TRBJ1-2, with unresolved D. This CDR3 is 15 amino acids long. Germline V gives CDR1 LGHNA, CDR2 YNFKEQ. Trimming stripped 0 bases from V and 5 bases from J, with 13 bases between. Here the CDR3 DNA reads TGTGCCAGCAGCCAAGAAGCCGGGTTGGGTTATGGCTACACCTTC. Its translation is CASSQEAGLGYGYTF.

This rearrangement joins TRBV11-3 to TRBJ2-7; 10 bases line up with TRBD1. Germline loops: CDR1 SGHNT, CDR2 YENEEA. This CDR3 spans 14 amino acids. V gave up 5 bases and J gave up 5 bases; unmatched junction bases: 6. In DNA form, the CDR3 reads TGTGCCAGCAGCAGGGACAGGGGTAGCAACGAGCAGTACTTC. The encoded protein is CASSRDRGSNEQYF.

The rearrangement links TRBV11-2 to TRBJ2-7; 10 bases align to TRBD2. This CDR3 has 15 residues. Germline-derived CDR1 and CDR2 are SGHAT and FQNNGV. The J segment lost 7 bases and the V segment lost 5 bases, leaving 11 bases of the junction unmatched. The CDR3, as DNA: TGTGCCAGCAGCCGGACCGGGACTAGCGCTTCAGAGCAGTACTTC. It codes for CASSRTGTSASEQYF.

Of note for this clone: Since the CDR3 does not end with the conserved phenylalanine or tryptophan, this likely comes from a read error. The DNA is left out, because the CDR3 cannot be placed on it with certainty; the CDR3 is given as TCRdb lists it. The chain combines TRBV11-2 with TRBJ2-7; TRBD2 is the table's D call and was not checked against the DNA. Germline V CDR1 and CDR2: SGHAT, FQNNGV. The CDR3 spans 12 residues, counting both ends. The CDR3 protein is CASSFVGLAVES.

The chain links TRBV4-1 to TRBJ2-3; TRBD2 agrees at 9 bases. The germline gives CDR1 MGHRA, CDR2 YSYEKL. The CDR3 is 17 amino acids. Unmatched junction bases numbered 12, after V lost 3 bases and J lost 5 bases. CDR3 loop: CASSHPLGREGQDTQYF. The CDR3 nucleotides read TGCGCCAGCAGCCACCCCCTGGGGCGGGAGGGCCAAGATACGCAGTATTTT.

This chain joins TRBV6-5 and TRBJ1-3, with 11 positions matching TRBD1. The V segment lost 4 bases and the J segment 4 bases; nucleotides outside the gene matches: 3. This CDR3 is built from 15 residues. Germline V gene lookup returns CDR1 MNHEY and CDR2 SVGAGI. CDR3 amino acids: CASSSDRGLGNTIYF. DNA for the CDR3: TGTGCCAGCAGTTCGGACAGGGGGCTCGGAAACACCATATATTTT.

The V gene is TRBV28, the J gene TRBJ1-5; 8 bases map to TRBD1. The CDR3 length is 13 residues. CDR1 is MDHEN, CDR2 SYDVKM, per germline. V lost 8 bases, J lost 6 bases, and 6 bases stayed unmatched. This chain's CDR3 is CASSTGVLQPQHF. Written as DNA, the CDR3 is TGTGCCAGCTCGACAGGGGTGCTTCAGCCCCAGCATTTT.

This chain joins TRBV6-6 and TRBJ1-2; D is undetermined. Germline lookup yields CDR1 MNHNY and CDR2 SVGAGI (reference sequence). The germline V and J ends were trimmed by 6 bases and 3 bases, with 14 bases remaining between them. This CDR3 is 14 amino acids long. In DNA, the CDR3 is TGTGCCAGCAGCCGATTCGAGGGAGACTATGGCTACACCTTC. Amino acids: CASSRFEGDYGYTF.

In this sample, this clone turned up once. The chain couples TRBV5-1 to TRBJ2-5; 7 bases map to TRBD2. V shed 4 bases and J 1 base; nucleotides not matched to a gene: 10. The germline V gene has CDR1 SGHRS and CDR2 YFSETQ. The CDR3 totals 16 residues. This chain's CDR3 is CASSTRTRPSQETQYF. The CDR3 DNA follows: TGCGCCAGCAGCACACGGACTAGACCCTCCCAAGAGACCCAGTACTTC.

The chain couples TRBV15 to TRBJ2-7; TRBD2 matches 8 bases. The CDR3 is 16 amino acids. Germline CDR1 is LNHNV and CDR2 is YYDKDF (reference sequence). V gave up 0 bases and J gave up 5 bases; unmatched junction bases: 9. CDR3 sequence reads: CATSRELADGANEQYF. CDR3 in DNA: TGTGCCACCAGCAGAGAACTAGCGGACGGTGCGAACGAGCAGTACTTC.

This chain's CDR3 is CASRAGAYEQYF. DNA for the CDR3: TGTGCCAGCAGAGCAGGGGCCTACGAGCAGTACTTC. The J gene is TRBJ2-7, the V gene TRBV25-1; possibly TRBD1 for D (6 bases). Germline V gives CDR1 MGHDK, CDR2 SYGVNS. V lost 6 bases, J lost 2 bases, and 8 bases lay in between. The CDR3 is 12 amino acids.

This clone was counted a single time. V usage is TRBV2 and J usage is TRBJ2-7; weak D call: TRBD2 (6 bases). The V end lost 6 bases, the J end lost 6 bases, and 18 bases lay between the germline ends. This CDR3 spans 14 amino acids. Per germline, CDR1 SNHLY and CDR2 FYNNEI. The CDR3: CASRGGNLRVEQYF. CDR3 DNA sequence: TGTGCCAGCAGGGGGGGAAACTTACGGGTCGAGCAGTACTTC.

The chain is built from TRBV30 and TRBJ1-2; 9 bases fit TRBD1. The CDR3 totals 13 residues. The junction had 8 bases not matched to a gene; V was cut back by 5 bases and J by 7 bases. Germline-derived CDR1 and CDR2 are GTSNPN and SVGIG (reference sequence). The DNA for the CDR3 is TGTGCCTGGTACCGGACAGGGGAGTCTGGCTACACCTTC. Translating gives CAWYRTGESGYTF.

The chain is built from TRBV14 and TRBJ1-1; TRBD1 matches at 7 bases. The junction had 11 bases not matched to a gene; V was cut back by 3 bases and J by 4 bases. Per germline, CDR1 SGHDN and CDR2 FVKESK. This CDR3 has 16 residues. CDR3 DNA: TGTGCCAGCAGCCACTTTTACAGGGGAAGGGGCACTGAAGCTTTCTTT. Translation gives CASSHFYRGRGTEAFF.

The chain joins TRBV27 to TRBJ2-7; no clear D. V was trimmed by 6 bases and J by 6 bases, leaving 15 bases between them. This CDR3 is 13 amino acids long. Looked up from germline, CDR1 is MNHEY and CDR2 is SMNVEV (reference sequence). CDR3 protein: CASRVTRWSEQYF. In DNA form, the CDR3 reads TGTGCCAGCAGGGTAACGAGATGGAGCGAGCAGTACTTC.

The chain combines TRBV11-1 with TRBJ2-7; a weak D match, TRBD2 (5 bases). V dropped 8 bases and J dropped 8 bases, with 10 bases sitting between them. Germline V lookup: CDR1 SGHAT, CDR2 FQDESV (reference sequence). The CDR3 contains 10 residues. The CDR3 nucleotides are TGTGCCAGCCGAGGGTCGAAGCAGTACTTC. It is translated as CASRGSKQYF.

This clone came up a few times. The rearrangement uses TRBV6-4 and TRBJ1-1; 8 nucleotides align to TRBD1. V lost 8 bases and J lost 0; bases outside the gene matches: 8. The germline V gene has CDR1 MRHNA and CDR2 SNTAGT. The CDR3 spans 15 residues. The CDR3: CASRGQGSMNTEAFF. CDR3 coding DNA: TGTGCCAGCCGAGGACAGGGTAGTATGAACACTGAAGCTTTCTTT.

The chain has TRBV28 and TRBJ2-1; D remains unclear. V lost 8 bases, J lost 13 bases, and 15 bases lay in between. The CDR3 runs to 11 residues. The germline gives CDR1 MDHEN, CDR2 SYDVKM. CDR3: CASRSSIDQFF. As DNA, the CDR3 is TGTGCCAGCCGGAGCTCAATAGACCAGTTCTTC. The full variable domain, rest sourced from reference TRBV28 and TRBJ2-1, is DVKVTQSSRYLVKRTGEKVFLECVQDMDHENMFWYRQDPGLGLRLIYFSYDVKMKEKGDIPEGYSVSREKKERFSLILESASTNQTSMYLCASRSSIDQFFGPGTRLTVL.

The chain recombines TRBV5-1 with TRBJ2-1; tentative D call: TRBD2 (6 bases). Trimming stripped 3 bases from V and 9 bases from J, with 19 bases between. The CDR3 totals 15 residues. Germline V gene lookup returns CDR1 SGHRS and CDR2 YFSETQ. CDR3 coding DNA: TGCGCCAGCAGCTCGTCCATATCGGGAGTGGGTGAGCAGTTCTTC. Translated, it gives CASSSSISGVGEQFF. Using reference TRBV5-1 and TRBJ2-1 for the parts outside the CDR3, the full variable domain is KAGVTQTPRYLIKTRGQQVTLSCSPISGHRSVSWYQQTPGQGLQFLFEYFSETQRNKGNFPGRFSGRQFSNSRSEMNVSTLELGDSALYLCASSSSISGVGEQFFGPGTRLTVL.

The chain combines TRBV2 with TRBJ1-6, with D possibly being TRBD1 (6 bases). The CDR3 runs to 20 residues. The V end was cut by 6 bases, the J end by 0 bases, with 24 bases between. Looked up from germline, CDR1 is SNHLY and CDR2 is FYNNEI. The CDR3 DNA reads TGTGCCAGCAGCCCTAGGGGGGGTTACGAACCAAACTCCTATAATTCACCCCTCCACTTT. Its translation: CASSPRGGYEPNSYNSPLHF.